The entry below gives a single T cell receptor (beta chain) sequence along with its context. The data originate from a study of blood T cell repertoires in COVID-19. Turning to the study itself: PBMCs, B-cell-depleted T cells, or T cells were the source of the cDNA or gDNA that made up the material.

CDR1 LNHDA and CDR2 SQIVND come from the germline V gene (reference sequence). The CDR3 runs to 14 residues. V was shortened by 2 bases and J by 5 bases, with 12 bases between the two germline ends. Sequenced by immunoSEQ multiplex PCR; TCRdb stores in-frame clones only, minus some. The sample includes around 110,000 clones, 82% seen only once; the top ten take approximately 4.5%. The chain links TRBV19 to TRBJ2-5; maybe TRBD2 (5 bases). Sequencing used peripheral blood. This sequence was found in a woman aged 70-85 years with acute or convalescent COVID-19. The CDR3 DNA reads as TGTGCCAGTAGTATACAGGCGGGTTCGGAGACCCAGTACTTC. It specifies CASSIQAGSETQYF.